Each of the 18 T cell receptor beta chains below was sequenced from the same sample in a study of T-cell memory formation after mild COVID-19. Each CDR3 protein gets one entry after TCRdb re-called the 5' RACE reads with MiXCR. This table has under 250,000 distinct CDR3 sequences, over 9% appearing once. Sequencing input: PBMCs or a T cell subset sorted from them (not recorded which). These TCRs come from a man between 18 and 35 years old who had mild COVID-19 (a few samples of this study predate the infection). Cell type and time point are not known.

The V gene is TRBV20-1, the J gene TRBJ1-1; 8 bases line up with TRBD1. CDR3 length equals 13 residues. From germline, CDR1 is DFQATT and CDR2 SNEGSKA (reference sequence). V was pared by 2 bases and J by 3 bases, with 2 bases of the junction left unmatched. CDR3 bases: TGCAGTGCTAGAACGGGACAGGACACTGAAGCTTTCTTT. Its translation: CSARTGQDTEAFF.

V gene TRBV12-3 or TRBV12-4 combines with J gene TRBJ2-1; TRBD2 might be the D (6 bases). This CDR3 spans 12 amino acids. V shed 10 bases and J shed 2 bases, with 9 bases lying between them. Here the CDR3 reads CATGEAYNEQFF. As DNA, the CDR3 is TGTGCCACCGGGGAGGCCTACAATGAGCAGTTCTTC.

This clonotype was recorded a few times. The V gene is TRBV7-9, the J gene TRBJ1-3, with D possibly being TRBD1 (5 bases). V was trimmed by 3 bases and J by 1 base, leaving 7 bases between them. This CDR3 is built from 14 residues. Germline V gene data show CDR1 as SEHNR and CDR2 as FQNEAQ (reference sequence). The CDR3 sequence is CASSLEGSGNTIYF. CDR3 nucleotide sequence: TGTGCCAGCAGCTTGGAGGGGTCTGGAAACACCATATATTTT.

This clonotype occurred a few times. The rearrangement links TRBV4-1 to TRBJ1-5, with D uncertain. The CDR3 has 15 amino acids. Deletions cut 5 bases from V and 1 base from J, with 12 bases between. Germline values: CDR1 MGHRA, CDR2 YSYEKL. In nucleotides, the CDR3 is TGCGCCAGCAGCTATGCCGAAAAAAGCAATCAGCCCCAGCATTTT. Translating it yields CASSYAEKSNQPQHF.

For this clonotype: Since a much larger clone is just one base distant, this may be a read error. The chain combines TRBV5-1 with TRBJ2-7; D might be TRBD1 or TRBD2, each matching 6 bases. Germline loops: CDR1 SGHRS, CDR2 YFSETQ. V lost 0 bases, J lost 8 bases, and 9 bases lay in between. The CDR3 runs to 12 residues. Here the CDR3 reads CASSLAGAQQYF. The CDR3 DNA sequence: TGCGCCAGCAGCTTGGCGGGGGCGCAGCAGTACTTC.

The sample holds a few counts of this clonotype. The V and J genes are TRBV28 and TRBJ1-4; D possibly corresponds to TRBD1 (5 bases). This CDR3 is built from 14 residues. The germline V gene has CDR1 MDHEN and CDR2 SYDVKM. V dropped 3 bases and J dropped 8 bases, with 13 bases sitting between them. The CDR3 sequence: CASSFTGLREKLFF. Here the CDR3 DNA reads TGTGCCAGCAGTTTCACGGGACTAAGGGAAAAACTGTTTTTT.

This clonotype was observed many times. This sequence joins TRBV7-2 and TRBJ2-1, with D perhaps matching TRBD2 (5 bases). The CDR3 is 15 amino acids. CDR1 SGHTA and CDR2 FQGNSA come from the germline V gene. V was shortened by 4 bases and J by 0 bases, with 10 bases between the two germline ends. CDR3 sequence (DNA): TGTGCCAGCAGCTCTCCCCGGGGCTCCTACAATGAGCAGTTCTTC. This gives the protein CASSSPRGSYNEQFF. The full variable domain, with the rest looked up from reference TRBV7-2 and TRBJ2-1, is GAGVSQSPSNKVTEKGKDVELRCDPISGHTALYWYRQSLGQGLEFLIYFQGNSAPDKSGLPSDRFSAERTGGSVSTLTIQRTQQEDSAVYLCASSSPRGSYNEQFFGPGTRLTVL.

The DNA for the CDR3 is TGTGCCAGCACCAAGAGAGACTACGGGGCCCCCTATGGCTACACCTTC. Its translation: CASTKRDYGAPYGYTF. This chain joins TRBV6-5 and TRBJ1-2; D possibly corresponds to TRBD1 (5 bases). V gave up 7 bases and J gave up 4 bases, with 22 bases separating them. The germline V gene encodes CDR1 MNHEY and CDR2 SVGAGI. The CDR3 runs 16 residues.

This clonotype appeared a few times. CDR3 DNA sequence: TGTGCCAGCAGTAAAGACCTGATAAGGAACACTGAAGCTTTCTTT. This encodes CASSKDLIRNTEAFF. V gene TRBV12-3 or TRBV12-4 combines with J gene TRBJ1-1; no firm D call. The CDR3 length is 15 residues. V lost 5 bases to trimming and J lost 1 base, with 14 bases between them.

To note about this clonotype: Sequence at one end of the junction differs from germline and may be a read error. The CDR3 nucleotides read TGTGCCAGTAGTATCTGGCAGCCGTCGAATACCGGGGAGCTGTTTTTT. This translates into CASSIWQPSNTGELFF. This chain uses TRBV19 with TRBJ2-2; D is undetermined. Germline V gene lookup returns CDR1 LNHDA and CDR2 SQIVND (reference sequence). CDR3 length: 16 residues.

This clonotype was recorded many times. The chain links TRBV20-1 to TRBJ1-2; D not certain. V was pared by 5 bases and J by 9 bases, with 16 bases between. This CDR3 spans 12 amino acids. Germline V gene sequence: CDR1 DFQATT, CDR2 SNEGSKA (reference sequence). The CDR3 coding sequence is TGCAGTGCTGCCGAGATTACGGCACGCTACACCTTC. Translating gives CSAAEITARYTF.

This chain links TRBV27 with TRBJ2-3; either TRBD1 or TRBD2 may supply D (5 bases each). The CDR3 has 14 residues. V was pared by 3 bases and J by 5 bases, with 12 bases between. Per the germline V gene, CDR1 is MNHEY and CDR2 is SMNVEV (reference sequence). CDR3 bases: TGTGCCAGCAGTTTTGAGGGGCCGGGAGATACGCAGTATTTT. This gives the protein CASSFEGPGDTQYF.

The gene calls are TRBV25-1 and TRBJ2-1; TRBD1 is a possible D gene (6 bases). Germline V gene data show CDR1 as MGHDK and CDR2 as SYGVNS. Between the trimmed V and J ends, which lost 2 bases and 4 bases, there was a span of 9 bases. The CDR3 length is 14 residues. The CDR3 DNA sequence: TGTGCCAGCAGTGAAGGGGGCCCGTACAATGAGCAGTTCTTC. Its protein is CASSEGGPYNEQFF.

The chain recombines TRBV7-9 with TRBJ2-5; TRBD2 agrees at 8 bases. CDR1 is SEHNR and CDR2 is FQNEAQ in the germline V gene (reference sequence). The CDR3 totals 15 residues. Losses at the gene ends were 3 bases for V and 5 bases for J; bases not matched to a gene: 8. The CDR3 sequence: CASSFFGGATETQYF. The CDR3 nucleotides read TGTGCCAGCAGCTTCTTCGGGGGGGCCACGGAGACCCAGTACTTC.

This clonotype was detected ten times or more. The V gene is TRBV7-3, the J gene TRBJ1-6; weak D call: TRBD1 (5 bases). Germline V gives CDR1 SGHTA, CDR2 FQGTGA. Trimming pared 1 base from V and 9 bases from J, leaving 7 bases between. The length of the CDR3 is 13 residues. The CDR3 nucleotides are TGTGCCAGCAGCTTAATCGGGGGTTCACCCCTCCACTTT. Its protein is CASSLIGGSPLHF.

There are a few counts of this clonotype. The chain has TRBV9 and TRBJ2-5; 10 nucleotides line up with TRBD2. Germline-derived CDR1 and CDR2 are SGDLS and YYNGEE. The junction had 4 bases not matched to a gene; V was cut back by 4 bases and J by 7 bases. The CDR3 consists of 13 residues. The CDR3 bases are TGTGCCAGCAGCCCCATAGCGGGGGGGACCCAGTACTTC. Protein: CASSPIAGGTQYF.

This clonotype was picked up a small number of times. The CDR3: CSARSRGTDDYGYTF. In DNA, the CDR3 is TGCAGTGCTAGAAGTCGGGGAACCGATGACTATGGCTACACCTTC. J is TRBJ1-2 and V is TRBV20-1; unclear D gene. Germline CDR1 and CDR2: DFQATT and SNEGSKA (reference sequence). V lost 2 bases, J lost 3 bases, and 16 bases lay in between. The CDR3 sequence is 15 residues long.

This chain joins TRBV6-6 and TRBJ2-3, with D tentatively TRBD1 (6 bases). From germline, CDR1 is MNHNY and CDR2 SVGAGI (reference sequence). This CDR3 contains 13 residues. V was shortened by 10 bases and J by 0 bases, with 11 bases between the two germline ends. Here the CDR3 reads CATLTGSTDTQYF. CDR3 in DNA: TGTGCCACTCTCACAGGGAGCACAGATACGCAGTATTTT.